The clone carrying this T cell receptor beta chain occurred a few times. Its antigen is unidentified. As every portion of the isolated RNA was reverse transcribed, the sequencing read expressed TCRB transcripts. Repertoires were generated with immunoSEQ multiplex PCR, while TCRdb's copy carries only in-frame clones and drops some. Here the sample spans about 170,000 clones, about 7.9% being singletons. These data originate in a study of beta chain features in type 1 diabetes. Study observations and caveats: The study found moderately but significantly shorter TCRB CDR3s in all four CD4+ subsets of Type 1 diabetes patients. More deletions and fewer insertions at VDJ junctions were found in patients with type 1 diabetes. Using cDNA template may skew counts toward highly expressing activated cells.

The germline V gene has CDR1 SGHTA and CDR2 FQGNSA. This CDR3 is built from 16 residues. V lost 0 bases to trimming and J lost 12 bases; unmatched junction nucleotides: 10. Averaging about 116 mL, one heparinised blood draw came from each individual donor. A sort by CD45RO/CCR7/CD25/CD127/CD95/CD27 yielded CD4+ naive, central memory, regulatory and stem cell-like memory cells. This receptor was taken from a man between 18 and 35 years old with type 1 diabetes. The chain couples TRBV7-2 to TRBJ2-1; 11 nucleotides match TRBD2. Input material: central memory CD4+ T cells from blood. As DNA, the CDR3 is TGTGCCAGCAGCTTAGCGGTCGGGCTAGCGGGAGGAGGGCAGTTCTTC. Residues: CASSLAVGLAGGGQFF.